There are many counts of the clone carrying this T cell receptor beta chain. The antigen remains unidentified. The data are from a study of T-cell reconstitution after alpha-beta-depleted transplantation in children. Study results and limitations: The main origin of T-cell counts and diversity one year after transplant was newly produced T cells.

The V segment lost 5 bases and the J segment 6 bases; nucleotides outside the gene matches: 8. Germline V lookup: CDR1 SEHNR, CDR2 FQNEAQ (reference sequence). CDR3 size: 17 residues. The library targeted TCRbeta and was prepared with unique molecular identifiers. TCRdb reprocessed the PCR reads via MiXCR and lists one record per CDR3 protein. The profile shows about 870,000 distinct CDR3 sequences, 16% of them singletons. J is TRBJ2-1 and V is TRBV7-9, with 15 bases fitting TRBD2. The TCR sequence derives from a male patient aged 10-17 years who had a stem cell transplant for acute lymphoblastic leukemia, so the T cells may come from the graft donor. Sequencing was performed on PBMCs, mostly from graft donor cells, taken 360 days after TCRalphabeta/CD19-depleted stem cell transplant. CDR3 region: CASSPDAGLAGGNEQFF. CDR3 DNA sequence: TGTGCCAGCAGCCCTGATGCGGGACTAGCGGGAGGCAATGAGCAGTTCTTC.